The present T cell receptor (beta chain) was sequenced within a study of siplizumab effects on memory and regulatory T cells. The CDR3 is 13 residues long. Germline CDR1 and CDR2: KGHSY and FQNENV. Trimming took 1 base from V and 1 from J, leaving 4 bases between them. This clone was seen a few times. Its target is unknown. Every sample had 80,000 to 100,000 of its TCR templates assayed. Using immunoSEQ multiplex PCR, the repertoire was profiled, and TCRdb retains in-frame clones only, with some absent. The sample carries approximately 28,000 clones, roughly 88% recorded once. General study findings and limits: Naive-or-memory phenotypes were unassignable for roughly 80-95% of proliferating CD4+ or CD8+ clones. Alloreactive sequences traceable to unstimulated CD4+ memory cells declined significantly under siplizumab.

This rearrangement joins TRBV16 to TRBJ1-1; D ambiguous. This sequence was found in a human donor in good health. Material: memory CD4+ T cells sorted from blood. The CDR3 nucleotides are TGTGCCAGCAGCCAATTTCAGAACACTGAAGCTTTCTTT. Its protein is CASSQFQNTEAFF.